Listed here is a single TCR beta chain. What it binds is unknown. Trimming stripped 10 bases from V and 0 bases from J, with 13 bases between. Germline CDR1 MDHEN, CDR2 SYDVKM. The CDR3 totals 14 residues. This sample was taken from a study of cytomegalovirus exposure and HLA in healthy donors. Study results and limitations: Immune exposure data for these donors was limited to CMV serostatus. Some V segments, including TRBV6-2 and TRBV6-3, were excluded as indistinguishable. Later examination showed HLA-associated TCR beta chains had greater clonal expansion than equally common others.

PCR used 60 Vbeta primers and 13 Jbeta primers. Here immunoSEQ multiplex PCR was the method, and the copy in TCRdb shows in-frame clones only, minus some. The sample yields approximately 120,000 clones, about four fifths seen once. This chain uses TRBV28 with TRBJ1-3; the D gene is possibly TRBD1 (5 bases). The specimen was PBMCs. The clonotype was recovered from a woman between 45 and 60 years old in good health and CMV-seropositive. DNA of the CDR3: TGTGCCACCTTACAGGACCTCTCTGGAAACACCATATATTTT. Its translation: CATLQDLSGNTIYF. Complete variable domain (other parts from reference TRBV28 and TRBJ1-3): DVKVTQSSRYLVKRTGEKVFLECVQDMDHENMFWYRQDPGLGLRLIYFSYDVKMKEKGDIPEGYSVSREKKERFSLILESASTNQTSMYLCATLQDLSGNTIYFGEGSWLTVV.